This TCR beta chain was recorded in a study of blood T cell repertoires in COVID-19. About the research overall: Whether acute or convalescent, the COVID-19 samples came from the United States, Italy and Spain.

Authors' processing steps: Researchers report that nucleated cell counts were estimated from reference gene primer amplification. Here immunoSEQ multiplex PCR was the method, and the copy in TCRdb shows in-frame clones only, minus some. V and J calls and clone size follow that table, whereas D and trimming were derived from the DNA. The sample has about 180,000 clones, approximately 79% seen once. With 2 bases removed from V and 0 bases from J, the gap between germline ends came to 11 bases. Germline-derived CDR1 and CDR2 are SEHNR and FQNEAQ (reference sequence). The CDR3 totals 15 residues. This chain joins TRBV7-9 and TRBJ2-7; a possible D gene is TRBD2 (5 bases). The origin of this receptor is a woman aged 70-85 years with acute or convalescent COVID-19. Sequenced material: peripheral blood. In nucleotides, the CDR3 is TGTGCCAGCAGCTTATACGGGGTCGGCTCCTACGAGCAGTACTTC. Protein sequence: CASSLYGVGSYEQYF.